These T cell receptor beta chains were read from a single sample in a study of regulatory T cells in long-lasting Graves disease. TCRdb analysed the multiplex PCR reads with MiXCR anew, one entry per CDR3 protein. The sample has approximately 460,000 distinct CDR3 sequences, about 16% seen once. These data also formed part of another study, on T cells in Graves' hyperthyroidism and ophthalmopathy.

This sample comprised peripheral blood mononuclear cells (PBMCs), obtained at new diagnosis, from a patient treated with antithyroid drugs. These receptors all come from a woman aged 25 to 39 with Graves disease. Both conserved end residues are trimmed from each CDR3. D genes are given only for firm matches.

ASSFRLAGAISAQY NA TRBD2 TRBV27
ARGVPGQGNGRDEQY TRBJ2-7 TRBD1 TRBV6-4
ASISGLDEKLF TRBJ1-4 NA TRBV2
ASSQGGSGPETQY TRBJ2-5 NA TRBV4-3
ASRSDRGGLNYEQY TRBJ2-7 TRBD1 TRBV28
ASSDVGLAGSTATYEQY TRBJ2-7 TRBD2 TRBV11-2
ASSPRSANRDGYT TRBJ1-2 NA TRBV7-2
ASSQAHNKEF TRBJ2-1 NA TRBV3-1
ASRRRGTGDTEAF TRBJ1-1 TRBD1 TRBV6-4
ASSWYQQGELF TRBJ2-2 NA TRBV11-3
SARPSPAYEQY TRBJ2-7 NA TRBV20-1
ASILATGNQPQH TRBJ1-5 NA TRBV28
ASSPGTGGRELAKNIQY TRBJ2-4 TRBD1 TRBV7-2
ASSLLAEAF TRBJ1-1 NA TRBV12-3/TRBV12-4